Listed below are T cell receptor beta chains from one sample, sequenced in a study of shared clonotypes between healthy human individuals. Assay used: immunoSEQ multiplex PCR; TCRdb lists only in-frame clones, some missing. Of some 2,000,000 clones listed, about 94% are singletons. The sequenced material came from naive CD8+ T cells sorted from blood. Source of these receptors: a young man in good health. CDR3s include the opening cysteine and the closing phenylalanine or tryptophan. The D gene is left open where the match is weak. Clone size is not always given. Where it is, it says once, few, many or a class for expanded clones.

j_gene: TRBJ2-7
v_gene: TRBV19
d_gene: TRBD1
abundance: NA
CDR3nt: TGTGCCAGTAGTACCCGGACAGGGCGGGATTCTAGTGAGCAGTACTTC
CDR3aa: CASSTRTGRDSSEQYF

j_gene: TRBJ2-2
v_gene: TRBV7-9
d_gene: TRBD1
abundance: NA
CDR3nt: TGTGCCAGCAGCGACAGGGTGGCCACCGGGGAGCTGTTTTTT
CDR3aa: CASSDRVATGELFF

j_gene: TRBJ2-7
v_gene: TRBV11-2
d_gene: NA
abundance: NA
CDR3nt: TGTGCCAGCAGCTTAGAGACGCCCGTCGGGTTCCTCTACGAGCAGTACTTC
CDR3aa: CASSLETPVGFLYEQYF

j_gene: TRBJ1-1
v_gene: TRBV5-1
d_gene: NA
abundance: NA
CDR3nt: TGCGCCAGCAGCTTGCCCAACTCGAGGACCAACACTGAAGCTTTCTTT
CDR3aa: CASSLPNSRTNTEAFF

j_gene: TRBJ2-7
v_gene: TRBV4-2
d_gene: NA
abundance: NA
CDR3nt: TGTGCCAGCAGCCAAGACGAGGACCCCTACGAGCAGTACTTC
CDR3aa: CASSQDEDPYEQYF

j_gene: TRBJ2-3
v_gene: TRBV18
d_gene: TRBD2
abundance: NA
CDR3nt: TGTGCCAGCTCACCTGATCTAGCGGGTCCAGATACGCAGTATTTT
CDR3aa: CASSPDLAGPDTQYF

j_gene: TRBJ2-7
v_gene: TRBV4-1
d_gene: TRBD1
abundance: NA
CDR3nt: TGCGCCAGCAGCCAAGACCCCGGGACAGGTAGCCACGAGCAGTACTTC
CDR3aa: CASSQDPGTGSHEQYF

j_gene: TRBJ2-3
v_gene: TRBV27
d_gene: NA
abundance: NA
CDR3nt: TGTGCCAGCAGTTTAAGGACACGGAGAGATACGCAGTATTTT
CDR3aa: CASSLRTRRDTQYF

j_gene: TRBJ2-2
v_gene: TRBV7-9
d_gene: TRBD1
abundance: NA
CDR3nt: TGTGCCAGCAGCTTAAGCTCTGGACAGGGAATAACCGGGGAGCTGTTTTTT
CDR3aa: CASSLSSGQGITGELFF

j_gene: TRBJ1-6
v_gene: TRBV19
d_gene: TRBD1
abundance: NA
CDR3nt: TGTGCCAGTAGTTGGGACAGACAGAATAATTCACCCCTCCACTTT
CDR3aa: CASSWDRQNNSPLHF

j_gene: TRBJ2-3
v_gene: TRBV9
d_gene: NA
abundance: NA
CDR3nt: TGTGCCAGCAGCGCCTATCTGGAAGGCACAGATACGCAGTATTTT
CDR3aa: CASSAYLEGTDTQYF

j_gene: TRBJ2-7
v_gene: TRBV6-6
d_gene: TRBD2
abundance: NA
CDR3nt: TGTGCCAGCAGGGTTAGCGGGGGCCAACCATTATACGAGCAGTACTTC
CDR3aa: CASRVSGGQPLYEQYF

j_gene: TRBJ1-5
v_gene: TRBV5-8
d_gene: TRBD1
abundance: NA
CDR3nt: TGTGCCAGCAGCCTGGGACAGGGTAGCAATCAGCCCCAGCATTTT
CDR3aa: CASSLGQGSNQPQHF

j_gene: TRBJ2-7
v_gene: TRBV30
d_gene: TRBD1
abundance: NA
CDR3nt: TGTGCCTGGAGCCCCTTCTCCGCGGGACAGGGTTCCTACGAGCAGTACTTC
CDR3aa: CAWSPFSAGQGSYEQYF

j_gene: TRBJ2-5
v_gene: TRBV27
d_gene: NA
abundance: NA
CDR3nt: TGTGCCAGCAGTTTAATAGGCCAGCGGGACCAAGAGACCCAGTACTTC
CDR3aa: CASSLIGQRDQETQYF

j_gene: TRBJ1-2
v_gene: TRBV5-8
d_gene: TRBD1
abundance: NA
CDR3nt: TGTGCCAGCAGCCCGGGGACAGGGGAAAGTTACTATGGCTACACCTTC
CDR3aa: CASSPGTGESYYGYTF

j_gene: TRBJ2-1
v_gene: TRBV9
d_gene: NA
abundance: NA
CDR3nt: TGTGCCAGCAGCGGCGGGTACTCCTACAATGAGCAGTTCTTC
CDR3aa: CASSGGYSYNEQFF

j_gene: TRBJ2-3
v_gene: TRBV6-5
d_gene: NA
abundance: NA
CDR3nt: TGTGCCAGCAGTTACGACCGAGGGGGAGATCAGGATACGCAGTATTTT
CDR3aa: CASSYDRGGDQDTQYF

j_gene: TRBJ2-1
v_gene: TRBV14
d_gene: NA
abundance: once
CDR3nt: TGTGCCAGCAGCCGCTCATACAATGAGCAGTTCTTC
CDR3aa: CASSRSYNEQFF

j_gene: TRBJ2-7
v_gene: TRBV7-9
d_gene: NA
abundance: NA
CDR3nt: TGTGCCAGCAGCCGCGGCGGGTTCTACGAGCAGTACTTC
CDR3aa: CASSRGGFYEQYF